Presented here are 21 T cell receptor beta chains from one specimen sequenced in a study of OX40 agonist ivuxolimab in advanced cancers. Measured with immunoSEQ multiplex PCR; TCRdb has only the in-frame clones, and not every one. Of about 32,000 clones listed, around nine tenths are singletons. The specimen comprised CD4+ or CD8+ T cells sorted from blood, sampled in a trial of the OX40 agonist ivuxolimab. The receptors shown here come from an adult with an advanced solid tumor such as melanoma, head and neck, liver or kidney cancer.

The V call is TRBV21-1, the J call TRBJ2-3; TRBD2, as called in the table, went unchecked against the DNA. TRBV21-1 is marked as a pseudogene. CDR3 size: 16 residues. The CDR3 reads CASSILAGGPTDTQYF. DNA for the CDR3: TGTGCCAGCAGCATCCTAGCGGGAGGGCCCACAGATACGCAGTATTTT.

The CDR3 is CASFGTALWEAFF. CDR3 DNA sequence: TGTGCCAGCTTTGGGACAGCCCTTTGGGAAGCTTTCTTT. The chain employs TRBV5-5 and TRBJ1-1, with 7 bases matching TRBD1. This CDR3 comprises 13 residues. J was trimmed by 8 bases and V by 7 bases; bases with no gene match: 11. Germline V CDR1 and CDR2: SGHKS, YYEKEE (reference sequence). Using reference TRBV5-5 and TRBJ1-1 for the parts outside the CDR3, the full variable domain is DAGVTQSPTHLIKTRGQQVTLRCSPISGHKSVSWYQQVLGQGPQFIFQYYEKEERGRGNFPDRFSARQFPNYSSELNVNALLLGDSALYLCASFGTALWEAFFGQGTRLTVV.

The J gene is TRBJ1-4, the V gene TRBV2; D remains unclear. The V gene lost 7 bases and the J gene lost 4 bases, with 19 bases spanning the gap. CDR3 length: 16 residues. Germline V CDR1 and CDR2: SNHLY, FYNNEI. The CDR3 DNA is TGTGCCAGCACCAGGACGTATTCGGTTTTTAATGAAAAACTGTTTTTT. Translation gives CASTRTYSVFNEKLFF.

This chain connects TRBV19 to TRBJ2-3; the D is unclear. This CDR3 is 13 amino acids long. Germline assignment: CDR1 LNHDA and CDR2 SQIVND (reference sequence). Trimming removed 3 bases from V and 1 base from J, with 5 bases in between. CDR3 region: CASSIYRTDTQYF. CDR3 nucleotide sequence: TGTGCCAGTAGTATTTACCGCACAGATACGCAGTATTTT.

The chain is built from TRBV2 and TRBJ2-5, with 11 bases fitting TRBD1. The CDR3 runs to 15 residues. Germline CDR1 SNHLY, CDR2 FYNNEI. V lost 1 base and J lost 5; bases outside the gene matches: 3. CDR3 sequence: CASSEGTGGTETQYF. The CDR3 DNA is TGTGCCAGCAGTGAAGGGACAGGGGGCACGGAGACCCAGTACTTC.

The chain combines TRBV7-3 with TRBJ2-7, with D perhaps TRBD2 (6 bases). The CDR3 spans 16 residues. The V end lost 1 base, the J end lost 0 bases, and 13 bases lay between the germline ends. CDR1 and CDR2 (germline): SGHTA, FQGTGA. The CDR3: CASSLNFLGLSYEQYF. DNA for the CDR3: TGTGCCAGCAGCTTAAATTTTTTGGGACTCTCCTACGAGCAGTACTTC.

V and J are TRBV6-1 and TRBJ2-7, with D possibly TRBD1 on 6 matching bases. Germline CDR1 is MNHNS and CDR2 is SASEGT. This CDR3 region has 15 residues. The V and J ends lost 0 bases and 5 bases respectively, with 14 bases between them. CDR3: CASSEATGSYHEQYV. In DNA form, the CDR3 reads TGTGCCAGCAGTGAAGCCACAGGGAGTTACCACGAGCAGTACGTC.

The chain joins TRBV4-1 to TRBJ2-5, with D maybe TRBD2 (6 bases). Between the trimmed V and J ends, which lost 0 bases and 5 bases, there was a span of 13 bases. Germline loops: CDR1 MGHRA, CDR2 YSYEKL. The CDR3 extends over 15 amino acids. Here the CDR3 DNA reads TGCGCCAGCAGCCAAGACTCGAGCGGGCGGGAGACCCAGTACTTC. Its translation is CASSQDSSGRETQYF.

V gene TRBV23-1 combines with J gene TRBJ1-1, with TRBD1 matching 7 bases. TRBV23-1 is filed as an ORF, its function uncertain. The trim removed 3 bases at V and 5 bases at J, leaving 12 bases unmatched. The CDR3 is made up of 16 amino acids. CDR3 loop: CASSHLPGQRATEAFF. The CDR3 DNA reads TGCGCCAGCAGTCACCTTCCGGGACAGCGGGCTACTGAAGCTTTCTTT.

The J gene is TRBJ2-6, the V gene TRBV29-1; D is unclear. This CDR3 region has 13 residues. Trimming took off 4 bases at V and 2 bases at J, with 6 bases between the two ends. Germline assignment: CDR1 SQVTM and CDR2 ANQGSEA. The CDR3 DNA reads as TGCAGCGTTGGGTTCCCTGGGGCCAACGTCCTGACTTTC. Protein: CSVGFPGANVLTF.

This chain uses TRBV10-2 with TRBJ1-1; possibly TRBD1 for D (6 bases). The CDR3 runs 12 residues. CDR1 WSHSY and CDR2 SAAADI come from the germline V gene. Between the trimmed V and J ends, which lost 5 bases and 5 bases, there was a span of 9 bases. CDR3 coding DNA: TGCGCCAGCAGTTCGACAGGTACTGAAGCTTTCTTT. As protein: CASSSTGTEAFF.

The V gene is TRBV4-2, the J gene TRBJ2-1, with TRBD2 matching over 8 bases. In germline, CDR1 is LGHNA, CDR2 YNFKEQ. Germline trimming cut 0 bases from V and 2 bases from J; bases unmatched to any gene: 3. The CDR3 is made up of 16 amino acids. As DNA, the CDR3 is TGTGCCAGCAGCCAAGATACGGGAGGGCCCTACAATGAGCAGTTCTTC. It specifies CASSQDTGGPYNEQFF.

The V and J genes are TRBV7-9 and TRBJ2-5, with a tentative D call TRBD1 (6 bases). The ends were cut back, 2 bases at V and 1 base at J, with 23 bases in the middle. Germline CDR1 is SEHNR and CDR2 is FQNEAQ (reference sequence). The CDR3 contains 19 residues. Written as DNA, the CDR3 is TGTGCCAGCAGCTTACTCCAGGGGAGAACAGGGATCTTCCAAGAGACCCAGTACTTC. Translation: CASSLLQGRTGIFQETQYF.

V gene TRBV7-2 combines with J gene TRBJ2-1, with a tentative D call TRBD1 (5 bases). V was trimmed by 0 bases and J by 7 bases, leaving 19 bases between them. Germline V gene lookup returns CDR1 SGHTA and CDR2 FQGNSA. There are 17 residues in the CDR3. This CDR3 is CASSLARVGRHLNEQFF. The DNA for the CDR3 is TGTGCCAGCAGCTTAGCCAGGGTGGGAAGACACTTGAATGAGCAGTTCTTC.

This clone was seen a handful of times. At the DNA level, this CDR3 is encoded by other sequences in the same sample as well. The chain links TRBV6-4 to TRBJ2-3; D is tentatively TRBD1 or TRBD2 (6 bases each). CDR1 and CDR2 from the germline V gene are MRHNA and SNTAGT. The CDR3 is made up of 14 amino acids. Deletions cut 0 bases from V and 4 bases from J, with 8 bases between. The CDR3 region has the DNA TGTGCCAGCAGTGACTCGGGGGGCGCAGATACGCAGTATTTT. It encodes CASSDSGGADTQYF.

The chain combines TRBV6-5 with TRBJ2-1, with TRBD1 identical over 7 bases. This CDR3 has 12 residues. V gave up 2 bases and J gave up 9 bases; unmatched junction bases: 1. The germline CDR1 and CDR2 sequences are MNHEY and SVGAGI. The CDR3 coding sequence is TGTGCCAGCAGTTACGGACAGGTTGAGCAGTTCTTC. This sequence encodes CASSYGQVEQFF.

Written as DNA, the CDR3 is TGCGCCAGCAGCTTGGCCGAGCAAGTAGGGGCAACTGAAGCTTTCTTT. Translated, it gives CASSLAEQVGATEAFF. The genes are TRBV5-1 and TRBJ1-1; a possible D gene is TRBD1 (5 bases). Germline V gene data show CDR1 as SGHRS and CDR2 as YFSETQ. The CDR3 is 16 amino acids. V dropped 0 bases and J dropped 5 bases, with 17 bases sitting between them.

Notes on this clone: At one of its ends the junction is not consistent with the germline gene, which may arise from a read error. The chain links TRBV7-7 to TRBJ2-3; D perhaps matches TRBD2 (6 bases). CDR3 size: 13 residues. CDR1 and CDR2 from the germline V gene are SSHAT and FNYEAQ (reference sequence). The CDR3 protein is CASSPRDSDTQYF. The CDR3 DNA reads TGTGCTAGCAGCCCGCGGGACTCAGATACGCAGTATTTT.

This rearrangement joins TRBV28 to TRBJ2-5; 16 bases map to TRBD2. The last part of the DNA fits TRBJ2-7 better; the J call may be wrong. The CDR3 covers 16 residues. The germline CDR1 and CDR2 sequences are MDHEN and SYDVKM. CDR3 loop: CASRRPGLAGGDEQYF. The CDR3 coding sequence is TGTGCCAGTAGGCGGCCGGGACTAGCGGGAGGGGACGAGCAGTACTTC.

The chain couples TRBV11-2 to TRBJ2-1; the match to TRBD2 covers 7 bases. After removal of 2 bases from V and 9 bases from J, the junction contained 10 bases not matched to a gene. Germline CDR1 is SGHAT and CDR2 is FQNNGV. This CDR3 is 15 amino acids long. DNA for the CDR3: TGTGCCAGCAGCTTACCAGGACTAGTTACCGGTGAGCAGTTCTTC. Translated, it gives CASSLPGLVTGEQFF.

This chain uses TRBV5-1 with TRBJ1-2; D call uncertain. Trimming left V 4 bases short and J 4 bases short, with 23 bases between. The V gene's germline CDR1 is SGHRS and CDR2 YFSETQ. CDR3 size: 17 residues. CDR3 DNA: TGCGCCAGCAGCCTAACGGCCGCCTCCGGCTGGGGCTATGGCTACACCTTC. Translation gives CASSLTAASGWGYGYTF.